This T cell receptor beta chain was obtained from a study of response to subunit inactivated influenza vaccine. Study-wide results and limits: Authors suggested few new T cells are recruited by each seasonal influenza vaccination.

CDR3 length: 15 residues. The V gene lost 3 bases and the J gene lost 2 bases, with 8 bases spanning the gap. There are many counts of this clonotype. No antigen is known for it. TCRdb ran MiXCR on the RT-PCR reads and lists one entry per CDR3 protein. The table includes approximately 700,000 distinct CDR3 sequences, approximately 13% detected once. The receptor was derived from a man aged 50-60 years who received an inactivated influenza vaccine. This specimen consisted of PBMCs from blood, obtained around 14 days before vaccination. This chain connects TRBV12-3 or TRBV12-4 to TRBJ2-6, with D uncertain. The CDR3 spells CASSLGNPGANVLTF. As DNA, the CDR3 is TGTGCCAGCAGTTTGGGGAACCCTGGGGCCAACGTCCTGACTTTC.